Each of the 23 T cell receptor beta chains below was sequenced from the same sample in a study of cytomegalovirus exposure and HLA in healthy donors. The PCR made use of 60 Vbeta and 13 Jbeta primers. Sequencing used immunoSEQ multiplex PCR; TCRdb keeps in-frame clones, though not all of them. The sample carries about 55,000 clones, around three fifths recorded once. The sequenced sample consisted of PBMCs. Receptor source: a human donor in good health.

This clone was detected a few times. CDR3 in amino acids: CSAGTGRGPDTQYF. The CDR3 nucleotides read TGCAGCGCGGGGACAGGGAGAGGACCAGATACGCAGTATTTT. The chain couples TRBV29-1 to TRBJ2-3, with 9 bases that match TRBD1. Losses at the gene ends were 7 bases for V and 4 bases for J; bases not matched to a gene: 9. Germline V gene lookup returns CDR1 SQVTM and CDR2 ANQGSEA. The CDR3 is 14 amino acids.

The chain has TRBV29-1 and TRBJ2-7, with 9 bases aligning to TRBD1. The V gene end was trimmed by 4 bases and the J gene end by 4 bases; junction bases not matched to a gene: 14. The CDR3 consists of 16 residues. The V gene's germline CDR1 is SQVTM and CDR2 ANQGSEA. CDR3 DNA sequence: TGCAGCGTTGTACGGTTTCGGGGACAGGGACTATACGAGCAGTACTTC. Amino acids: CSVVRFRGQGLYEQYF.

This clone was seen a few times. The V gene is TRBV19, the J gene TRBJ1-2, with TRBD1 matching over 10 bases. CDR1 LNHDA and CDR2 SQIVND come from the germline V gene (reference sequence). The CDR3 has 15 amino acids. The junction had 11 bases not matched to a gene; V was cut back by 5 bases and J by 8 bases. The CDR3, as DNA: TGTGCCAGTAGTTATACCGGGACAGGGGATAAGGGCTACACCTTC. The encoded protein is CASSYTGTGDKGYTF.

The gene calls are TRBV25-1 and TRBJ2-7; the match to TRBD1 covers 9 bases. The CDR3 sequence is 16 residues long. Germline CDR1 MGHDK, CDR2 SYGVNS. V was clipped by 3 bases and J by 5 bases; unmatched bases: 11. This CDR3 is CASSDPAGTGRNEQYF. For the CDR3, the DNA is TGTGCCAGCAGTGACCCCGCCGGGACAGGGCGCAACGAGCAGTACTTC.

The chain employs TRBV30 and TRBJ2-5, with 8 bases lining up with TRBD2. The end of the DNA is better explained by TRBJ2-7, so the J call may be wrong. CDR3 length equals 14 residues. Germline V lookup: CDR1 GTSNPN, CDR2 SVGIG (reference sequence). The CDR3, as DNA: TGTGCCTGGAGCTTAGCGGGGACCCGGGGCGAGCAGTACTTC. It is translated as CAWSLAGTRGEQYF.

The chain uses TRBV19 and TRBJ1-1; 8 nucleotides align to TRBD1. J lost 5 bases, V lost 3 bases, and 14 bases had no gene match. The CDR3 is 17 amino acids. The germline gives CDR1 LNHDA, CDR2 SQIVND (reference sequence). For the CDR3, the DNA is TGTGCCAGTAGTATCGGGACAGGATCCGCGACTTGGACTGAAGCTTTCTTT. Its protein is CASSIGTGSATWTEAFF.

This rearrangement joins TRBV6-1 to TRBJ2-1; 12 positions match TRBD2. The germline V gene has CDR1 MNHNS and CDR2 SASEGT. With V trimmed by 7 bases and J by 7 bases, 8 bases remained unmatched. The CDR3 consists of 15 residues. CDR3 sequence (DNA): TGTGCCAGCATTCATCTAGCGGGGGGGCTGAATGAGCAGTTCTTC. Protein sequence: CASIHLAGGLNEQFF.

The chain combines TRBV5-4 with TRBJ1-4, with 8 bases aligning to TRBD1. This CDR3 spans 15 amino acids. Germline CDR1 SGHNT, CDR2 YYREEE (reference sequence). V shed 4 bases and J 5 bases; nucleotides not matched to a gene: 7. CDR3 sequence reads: CASSAPGQENEKLFF. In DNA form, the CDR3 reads TGTGCCAGCAGCGCGCCGGGACAGGAGAATGAAAAACTGTTTTTT.

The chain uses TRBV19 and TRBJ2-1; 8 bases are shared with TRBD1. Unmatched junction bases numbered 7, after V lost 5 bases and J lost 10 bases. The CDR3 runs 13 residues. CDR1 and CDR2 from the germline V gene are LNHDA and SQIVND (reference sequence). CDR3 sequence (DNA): TGTGCCAGTAGTGGGGACAGGATAAACGAGCAGTTCTTC. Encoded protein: CASSGDRINEQFF. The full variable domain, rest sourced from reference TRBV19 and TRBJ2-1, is DGGITQSPKYLFRKEGQNVTLSCEQNLNHDAMYWYRQDPGQGLRLIYYSQIVNDFQKGDIAEGYSVSREKKESFPLTVTSAQKNPTAFYLCASSGDRINEQFFGPGTRLTVL.

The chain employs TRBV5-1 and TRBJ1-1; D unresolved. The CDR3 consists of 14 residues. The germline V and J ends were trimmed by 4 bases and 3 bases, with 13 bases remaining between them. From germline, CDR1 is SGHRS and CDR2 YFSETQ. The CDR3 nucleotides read TGCGCCAGCAGCCGACGAGAACAGTACACTGAAGCTTTCTTT. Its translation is CASSRREQYTEAFF.

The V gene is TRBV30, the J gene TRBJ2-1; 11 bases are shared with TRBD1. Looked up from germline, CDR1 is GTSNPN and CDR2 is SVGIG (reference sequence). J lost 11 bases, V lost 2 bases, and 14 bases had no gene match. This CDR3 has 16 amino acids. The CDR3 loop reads CAWSSPPGTGGVKQFF. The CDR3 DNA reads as TGTGCCTGGAGTTCTCCCCCTGGGACAGGGGGGGTTAAGCAGTTCTTC.

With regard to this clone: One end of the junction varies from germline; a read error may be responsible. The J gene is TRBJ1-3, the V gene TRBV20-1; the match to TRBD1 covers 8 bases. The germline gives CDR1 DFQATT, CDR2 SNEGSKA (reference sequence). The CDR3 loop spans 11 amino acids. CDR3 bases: TGCAGTGCTTTAAGGACAGGGAAGGAACATTTT. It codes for CSALRTGKEHF.

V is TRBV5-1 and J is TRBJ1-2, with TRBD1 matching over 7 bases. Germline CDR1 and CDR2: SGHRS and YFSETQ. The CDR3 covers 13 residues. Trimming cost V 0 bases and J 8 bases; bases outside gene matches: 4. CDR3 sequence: CASSLEGAGGYTF. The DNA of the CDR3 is TGCGCCAGCAGCTTGGAGGGGGCGGGAGGCTACACCTTC.

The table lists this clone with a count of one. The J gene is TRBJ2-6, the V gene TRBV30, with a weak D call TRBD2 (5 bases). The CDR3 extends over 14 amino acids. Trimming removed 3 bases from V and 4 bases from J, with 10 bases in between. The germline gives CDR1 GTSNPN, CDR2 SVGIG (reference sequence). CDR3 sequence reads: CAWRLGPGANVLTF. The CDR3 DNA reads TGTGCCTGGAGACTAGGTCCGGGGGCCAACGTCCTGACTTTC.

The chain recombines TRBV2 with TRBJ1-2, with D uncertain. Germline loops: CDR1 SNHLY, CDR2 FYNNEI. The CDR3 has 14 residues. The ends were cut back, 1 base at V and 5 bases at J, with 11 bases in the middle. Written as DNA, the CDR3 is TGTGCCAGCAGTGAAGGCGGATCCTATTATGGCTACACCTTC. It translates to CASSEGGSYYGYTF.

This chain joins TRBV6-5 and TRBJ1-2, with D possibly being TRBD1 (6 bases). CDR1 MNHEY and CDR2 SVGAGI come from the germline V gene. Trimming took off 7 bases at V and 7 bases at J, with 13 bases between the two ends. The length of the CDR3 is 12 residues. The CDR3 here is CASTADSSGYTF. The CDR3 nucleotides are TGTGCCAGCACTGCGGACAGCTCTGGCTACACCTTC.

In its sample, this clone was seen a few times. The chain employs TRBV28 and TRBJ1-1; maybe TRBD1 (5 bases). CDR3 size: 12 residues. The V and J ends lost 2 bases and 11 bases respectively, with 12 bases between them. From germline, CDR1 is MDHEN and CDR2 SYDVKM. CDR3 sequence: CASSLNAGNAFF. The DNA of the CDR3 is TGTGCCAGCAGTTTAAACGCAGGGAACGCTTTCTTT. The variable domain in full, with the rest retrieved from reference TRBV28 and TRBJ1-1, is DVKVTQSSRYLVKRTGEKVFLECVQDMDHENMFWYRQDPGLGLRLIYFSYDVKMKEKGDIPEGYSVSREKKERFSLILESASTNQTSMYLCASSLNAGNAFFGQGTRLTVV.

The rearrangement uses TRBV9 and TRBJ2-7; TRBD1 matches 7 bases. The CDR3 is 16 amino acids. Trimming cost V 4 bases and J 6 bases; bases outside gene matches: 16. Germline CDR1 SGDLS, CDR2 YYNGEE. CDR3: CASSPREGALFAEQYF. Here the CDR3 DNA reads TGTGCCAGCAGCCCCCGAGAGGGGGCCCTTTTTGCCGAGCAGTACTTC.

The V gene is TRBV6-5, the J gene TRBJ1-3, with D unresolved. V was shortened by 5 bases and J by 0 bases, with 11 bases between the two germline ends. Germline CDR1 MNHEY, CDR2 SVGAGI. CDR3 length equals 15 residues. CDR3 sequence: CASSSRSLSGNTIYF. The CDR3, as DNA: TGTGCCAGCAGTAGCCGGTCTCTCTCTGGAAACACCATATATTTT.

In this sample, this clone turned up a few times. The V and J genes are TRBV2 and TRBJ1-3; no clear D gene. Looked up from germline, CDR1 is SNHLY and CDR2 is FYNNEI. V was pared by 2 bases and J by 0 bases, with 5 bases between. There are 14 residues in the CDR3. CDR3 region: CASSEPRSGNTIYF. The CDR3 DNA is TGTGCCAGCAGTGAACCGCGCTCTGGAAACACCATATATTTT.

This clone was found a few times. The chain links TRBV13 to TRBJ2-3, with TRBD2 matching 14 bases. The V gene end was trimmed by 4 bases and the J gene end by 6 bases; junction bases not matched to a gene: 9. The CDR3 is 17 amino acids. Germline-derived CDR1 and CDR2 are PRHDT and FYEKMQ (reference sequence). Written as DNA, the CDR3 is TGTGCCAGCAGCTCACCGTCGGGACTAGCGGGGGTGGATACGCAGTATTTT. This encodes CASSSPSGLAGVDTQYF.

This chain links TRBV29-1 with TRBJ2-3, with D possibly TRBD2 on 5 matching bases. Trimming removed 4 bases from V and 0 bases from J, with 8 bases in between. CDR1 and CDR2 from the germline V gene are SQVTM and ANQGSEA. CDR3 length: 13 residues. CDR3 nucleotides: TGCAGCGTTGTCAAGCGGAGCACAGATACGCAGTATTTT. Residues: CSVVKRSTDTQYF.

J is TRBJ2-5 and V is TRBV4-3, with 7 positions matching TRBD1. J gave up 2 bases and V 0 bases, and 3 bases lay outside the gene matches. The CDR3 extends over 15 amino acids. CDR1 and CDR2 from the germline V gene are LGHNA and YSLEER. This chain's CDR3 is CASSQDSRGQETQYF. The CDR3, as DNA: TGCGCCAGCAGCCAAGATTCCAGGGGGCAAGAGACCCAGTACTTC.